This T cell receptor (beta chain) was recorded in a study of technical replicates of blood from a handful of donors. Profiling relied on immunoSEQ multiplex PCR, and the TCRdb table lists in-frame clones only, not all of them. The table shows around 75,000 clones, with about 93% occurring only once. Germline loops: CDR1 MNHEY, CDR2 SMNVEV (reference sequence). The V and J ends lost 3 bases and 3 bases respectively, with 11 bases between them. This CDR3 is built from 14 residues. The rearrangement links TRBV27 to TRBJ1-1, with D possibly TRBD1 on 5 matching bases. The sequence was obtained from a human donor in good health. Sequencing used T cells isolated from PBMCs. The CDR3 region is CASSFYRGDTEAFF. As DNA, the CDR3 is TGTGCCAGCAGTTTTTACCGGGGGGACACTGAAGCTTTCTTT.